Listed below are T cell receptor beta chains from one sample, sequenced in a study of spatial heterogeneity in lung cancer. MiXCR, applied by TCRdb to the 5' RACE reads, yields one record per CDR3 protein. Among about 28,000 distinct CDR3 sequences listed, 7.5% to 9.5% were seen once. The source material was PBMCs, sampled at surgery. These receptors came from a female donor with early-stage non-small cell lung cancer. Both conserved end residues are part of each CDR3. Each record gives: CDR3 protein, CDR3 DNA, V gene, J gene, D gene, clone size. The D gene is left open where the match is weak. Only some rows state a clone size, as once, few, many or a class for expanded clones.

CDR3aa: CASSLAFGTGELFF
CDR3nt: TGTGCCAGCAGCTTAGCGTTCGGGACCGGGGAGCTGTTTTTT
v_gene: TRBV7-2
j_gene: TRBJ2-2
d_gene: .
abundance: many

CDR3aa: CASTPSPGPPYEQYF
CDR3nt: TGTGCCAGCACCCCTTCGCCGGGACCCCCCTACGAGCAGTACTTC
v_gene: TRBV27
j_gene: TRBJ2-7
d_gene: .
abundance: few

CDR3aa: CASSLTMLGTGAGGYTF
CDR3nt: TGTGCCAGCAGCTTAACCATGCTTGGGACAGGGGCCGGTGGCTACACCTTC
v_gene: TRBV7-9
j_gene: TRBJ1-2
d_gene: TRBD1
abundance: many

CDR3aa: CASGTGTGNRNAEAFF
CDR3nt: TGTGCCAGCGGAACCGGGACAGGAAATCGAAATGCTGAAGCTTTCTTT
v_gene: TRBV5-8
j_gene: TRBJ1-1
d_gene: TRBD1
abundance: .

CDR3aa: CASSHTDTQYF
CDR3nt: TGCGCCAGCAGTCACACAGATACGCAGTATTTT
v_gene: TRBV23-1
j_gene: TRBJ2-3
d_gene: .
abundance: many

CDR3aa: CASSPGFLRREGNTIYF
CDR3nt: TGTGCCAGCAGCCCAGGGTTCCTCCGGAGAGAAGGAAACACCATATATTTT
v_gene: TRBV14
j_gene: TRBJ1-3
d_gene: .
abundance: many

CDR3aa: CASRPTGQRDTQYF
CDR3nt: TGTGCCAGCAGACCTACAGGGCAACGAGATACGCAGTATTTT
v_gene: TRBV6-2/TRBV6-3
j_gene: TRBJ2-3
d_gene: .
abundance: few

CDR3aa: CASSGQGASTEAFF
CDR3nt: TGCGCCAGCAGTGGACAGGGGGCTAGTACTGAAGCTTTCTTT
v_gene: TRBV10-2
j_gene: TRBJ1-1
d_gene: TRBD1
abundance: few

CDR3aa: CASQSAVWRSNNEQFF
CDR3nt: TGTGCCAGCCAGTCCGCCGTGTGGAGGTCCAACAATGAGCAGTTCTTC
v_gene: TRBV2
j_gene: TRBJ2-1
d_gene: .
abundance: many

CDR3aa: CATRDSRGSYNEQFF
CDR3nt: TGTGCCACCAGAGATTCGAGGGGCTCCTACAATGAGCAGTTCTTC
v_gene: TRBV24-1
j_gene: TRBJ2-1
d_gene: .
abundance: many

CDR3aa: CASSYRDRGSYEQYF
CDR3nt: TGTGCCAGCTCCTACCGGGACAGGGGGTCCTACGAGCAGTACTTC
v_gene: TRBV18
j_gene: TRBJ2-7
d_gene: TRBD1
abundance: many

CDR3aa: CSASSQGTEAFF
CDR3nt: TGCAGCGCTTCGTCTCAGGGCACTGAAGCTTTCTTT
v_gene: TRBV29-1
j_gene: TRBJ1-1
d_gene: .
abundance: many

CDR3aa: CSADERETQYF
CDR3nt: TGCAGCGCGGATGAAAGGGAGACCCAGTACTTC
v_gene: TRBV29-1
j_gene: TRBJ2-5
d_gene: .
abundance: .

CDR3aa: CASSPTVAVRDSYNEQFF
CDR3nt: TGCGCCAGCAGCCCGACCGTAGCGGTCCGCGACTCCTACAATGAGCAGTTCTTC
v_gene: TRBV5-1
j_gene: TRBJ2-1
d_gene: .
abundance: medium-sized

CDR3aa: CASSTGVGYTEAFF
CDR3nt: TGCGCCAGCAGCACAGGGGTCGGGTACACTGAAGCTTTCTTT
v_gene: TRBV5-1
j_gene: TRBJ1-1
d_gene: TRBD1
abundance: many

CDR3aa: CASSETSGSPDTQYF
CDR3nt: TGCGCCAGCAGTGAGACTAGCGGGAGCCCAGATACGCAGTATTTT
v_gene: TRBV10-1
j_gene: TRBJ2-3
d_gene: TRBD2
abundance: .

CDR3aa: CSAREDRNTEAFF
CDR3nt: TGCAGTGCTAGAGAAGACAGAAACACTGAAGCTTTCTTT
v_gene: TRBV20-1
j_gene: TRBJ1-1
d_gene: .
abundance: many

CDR3aa: CASSTTSGRAVEQFF
CDR3nt: TGTGCCAGCAGTACAACTAGCGGGAGGGCCGTTGAGCAGTTCTTC
v_gene: TRBV6-2/TRBV6-3
j_gene: TRBJ2-1
d_gene: TRBD2
abundance: many

CDR3aa: CASSVGQGADTQYF
CDR3nt: TGTGCCAGCAGCGTGGGACAGGGGGCAGATACGCAGTATTTT
v_gene: TRBV5-5
j_gene: TRBJ2-3
d_gene: TRBD1
abundance: few

CDR3aa: CASSTGTGGKNIQYF
CDR3nt: TGTGCCAGTAGTACCGGGACAGGGGGCAAAAACATTCAGTACTTC
v_gene: TRBV19
j_gene: TRBJ2-4
d_gene: TRBD1
abundance: few